The present T cell receptor (beta chain) was sequenced within a study of shared clonotypes between healthy human individuals (dated by TCRdb to about 2020). With regard to the full study: The cohort included a few men and a couple of women between 18 and 49 years of age. Leukapheresis yielded between about 0.94 and 8.9 billion PBMCs per donor. For each donor, CD4 naive and CD4 memory were each given three plates, CD8 naive was given two plates, and CD8 memory was given one plate. Libraries were prepared and TCR repertoires were sequenced by different laboratories using diverse techniques, in order to increase sequencing depth and limit assay-specific biases. To estimate repertoire size and how much clonotypes are shared between individuals, the study performed deep sequencing of blood TCR repertoires from five healthy adults.

The donors were healthy, HIV-negative adults who had no recently reported acute infections or vaccinations. Only Caucasian adults living in Nashville, Tennessee, USA were represented among the donors. CD4+ T cells were enriched by magnetic negative selection, after which naive cells were positively selected on CD45RA and the negative fraction was taken as the memory subset. Blood was collected by leukapheresis, and PBMCs were isolated by Ficoll-Histopaque density gradient centrifugation and then cryopreserved in liquid nitrogen vapor phase. Analytical flow cytometry was used to check the purity and quantity of each magnetically sorted T cell population. Genomic DNA was isolated from every sorted fraction and measured by UV absorbance on a Nanodrop 2000c. Overall study results and their limits: Compared with non-shared clonotypes, clonotypes shared by all four sorted-subset donors had higher generation probabilities. Because the study included a small number of donors, the genetic and exposure-history diversity represented was limited. About 5% of naive CD4, approximately 3.7% of naive CD8, 2.3% of memory CD4, and around 0.4% of memory CD8 clonotypes were shared across several donors. Based on pairwise subsampling, the degree of clonotype sharing among donors was expected to be affected by sequencing depth. Sampling was restricted to blood, and TCR repertoires in tissues likely differ from the TCR repertoires found in blood. Incomplete sequencing was indicated by rarefaction of sorted-subset datasets, despite the large sequencing depth. Estimated clonotype richness was generally larger for naive than for memory subsets.

TCR CDR3 regions were amplified from genomic DNA by multiplex PCR using the deep immunoSEQ assay. For each cell subset, the extracted genomic DNA was distributed evenly across all wells of several immunoSEQ 96-well plates, and each plate served as one replicate. For sorted subsets, roughly 200 ng genomic DNA, equal to 30,000 to 35,000 T cell genomes, was loaded into each replicate PCR. Purified libraries were measured with a Qubit 3.0 fluorometer, size-checked on a Bioanalyzer 2100, and measured again with the KAPA Library Quantification kit. Every immunoSEQ 96-well plate was sequenced on a separate single-read 150-cycle Illumina NextSeq 550 flow cell. Processing in the source paper ran as follows. Because the immunoSEQ output included only junctional sequences and no quality scores, the filtering could not be the same as the filtering used for full-length reads. To assign V/J genes and CDR3, sequences were annotated using PyIR, a Python wrapper for IgBLAST v1.9, with IMGT germline references. Reads were removed for weak V/J assignments (E-value above 1e-6), missing CDR3, stop codons, out-of-frame junctions, or ambiguous translated residues. V3J clonotypes were defined as sequences sharing the same inferred V gene, J gene, and CDR3 amino acid sequence. Percentage overlap between repertoires was computed as shared unique clonotypes divided by the size of the smaller repertoire. Richness of each repertoire was evaluated using RTK rarefaction, the Chao1 estimator, and Recon v2.1 estimates of unobserved clonotypes. For all TCRbeta clonotypes obtained by the gDNA method from a handful of donors, generation probabilities were computed with OLGA. TCRdb obtained this table from immuneACCESS and retained in-frame rearrangements with V and J assigned. These tables miss some clones; where compared with another copy, unresolved V genes account for less than half of the shortfall, and the remainder is unexplained. The V and J calls and the clone size are those of that table, but D and trimming were determined from the DNA. In all, the sample holds under 300,000 clones, and just over 65% of those were seen once. The ten largest clones represent approximately 12% of the sample.

This clone was observed at least ten times. Its antigen target is currently unknown. No much larger clonotype is one base removed from it; base qualities were not supplied. The CDR3 numbers 16 residues from cysteine through phenylalanine. Only the CDR3 portion is preserved as DNA: 48 bases, with reading frame beginning at the first base. The V end loses 1 base and the J end loses 8 bases, and a stretch of 20 bases separates them. CDR1 SGHVS and CDR2 FQNEAQ were looked up in the germline V gene. The sample was memory CD4+ T cells sorted from blood. The cell subset or site label, read with the paper, signifies: CD45RA-negative fraction. This TCR was recovered from a man aged 30 to 39 in good health. The sequence is built from TRBV7-8 and TRBJ1-2; too little of a D gene remains to name it. Here is the DNA: TGTGCCAGCAGCTTAGGAAAAAGGGAGAGCCTAAGGGGCTACACCTTC. Its translation is CASSLGKRESLRGYTF.